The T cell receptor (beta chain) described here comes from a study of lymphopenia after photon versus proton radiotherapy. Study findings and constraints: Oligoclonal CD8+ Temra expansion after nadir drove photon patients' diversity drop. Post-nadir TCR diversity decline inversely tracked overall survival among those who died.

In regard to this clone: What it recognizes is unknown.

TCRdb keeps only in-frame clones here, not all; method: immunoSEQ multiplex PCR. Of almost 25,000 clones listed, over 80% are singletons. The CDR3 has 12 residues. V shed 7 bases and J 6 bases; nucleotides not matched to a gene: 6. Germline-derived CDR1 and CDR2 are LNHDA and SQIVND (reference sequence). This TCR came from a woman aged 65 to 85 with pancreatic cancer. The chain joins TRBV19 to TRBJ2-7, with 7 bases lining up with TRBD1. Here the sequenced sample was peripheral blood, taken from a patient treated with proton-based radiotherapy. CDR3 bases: TGTGCCAGTAACGAGGGGGCAGGCGAGCAGTACTTC. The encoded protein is CASNEGAGEQYF.